This T cell receptor (beta chain) was profiled in a study of T-cell reconstitution after alpha-beta-depleted transplantation in children. Study results and limitations: Diversity and T-cell counts at one year after transplant derived mostly from new T cells. For some patients, TCRbeta diversity was high at day 60 because of recipient T cells and thymic progenitors that survived. Several hundred expanded graft clones reportedly were the source of alpha-beta T cells about two months after transplant.

The TCRbeta library incorporated unique molecular identifiers. Using its own MiXCR run on the PCR reads, TCRdb lists one record per CDR3 protein. This sample has fewer than 700,000 distinct CDR3 sequences, with 10% to 15% found just once. This clonotype was observed a few times. Its antigen is currently unknown. Sequencing was performed on PBMCs, mostly from graft donor cells, taken 360 days after TCRalphabeta/CD19-depleted stem cell transplant. The clonotype was recovered from a male patient between 10 and 17 years old who had a stem cell transplant for acute myeloid leukemia, so the T cells may come from the graft donor.

In DNA, the CDR3 is TGTGCCACCGGGCCCCCTGGGGCCAACGTCCTGACTTTC. It encodes CATGPPGANVLTF. This sequence joins TRBV12-3 or TRBV12-4 and TRBJ2-6; D remains unclear. The CDR3 contains 13 residues. Trimming removed 10 bases from V and 2 bases from J, with 9 bases in between.